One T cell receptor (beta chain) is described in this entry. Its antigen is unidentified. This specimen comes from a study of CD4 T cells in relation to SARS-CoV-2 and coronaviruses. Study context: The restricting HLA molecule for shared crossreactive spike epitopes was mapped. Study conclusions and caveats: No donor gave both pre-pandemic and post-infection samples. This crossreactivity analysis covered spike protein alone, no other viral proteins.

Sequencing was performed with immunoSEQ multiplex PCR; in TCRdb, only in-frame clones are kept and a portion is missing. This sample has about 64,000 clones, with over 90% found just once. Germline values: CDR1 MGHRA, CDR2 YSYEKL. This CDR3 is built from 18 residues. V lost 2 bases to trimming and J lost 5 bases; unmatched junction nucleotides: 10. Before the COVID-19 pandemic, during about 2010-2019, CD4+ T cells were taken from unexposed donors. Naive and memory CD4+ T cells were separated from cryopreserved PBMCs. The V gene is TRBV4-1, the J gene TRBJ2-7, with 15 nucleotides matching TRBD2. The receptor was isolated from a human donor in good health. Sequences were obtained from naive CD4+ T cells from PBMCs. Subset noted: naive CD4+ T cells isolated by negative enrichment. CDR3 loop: CASSQTRGGLAGGDEQYF. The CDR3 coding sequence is TGCGCCAGCAGCCAAACCAGAGGAGGACTAGCGGGAGGGGACGAGCAGTACTTC.